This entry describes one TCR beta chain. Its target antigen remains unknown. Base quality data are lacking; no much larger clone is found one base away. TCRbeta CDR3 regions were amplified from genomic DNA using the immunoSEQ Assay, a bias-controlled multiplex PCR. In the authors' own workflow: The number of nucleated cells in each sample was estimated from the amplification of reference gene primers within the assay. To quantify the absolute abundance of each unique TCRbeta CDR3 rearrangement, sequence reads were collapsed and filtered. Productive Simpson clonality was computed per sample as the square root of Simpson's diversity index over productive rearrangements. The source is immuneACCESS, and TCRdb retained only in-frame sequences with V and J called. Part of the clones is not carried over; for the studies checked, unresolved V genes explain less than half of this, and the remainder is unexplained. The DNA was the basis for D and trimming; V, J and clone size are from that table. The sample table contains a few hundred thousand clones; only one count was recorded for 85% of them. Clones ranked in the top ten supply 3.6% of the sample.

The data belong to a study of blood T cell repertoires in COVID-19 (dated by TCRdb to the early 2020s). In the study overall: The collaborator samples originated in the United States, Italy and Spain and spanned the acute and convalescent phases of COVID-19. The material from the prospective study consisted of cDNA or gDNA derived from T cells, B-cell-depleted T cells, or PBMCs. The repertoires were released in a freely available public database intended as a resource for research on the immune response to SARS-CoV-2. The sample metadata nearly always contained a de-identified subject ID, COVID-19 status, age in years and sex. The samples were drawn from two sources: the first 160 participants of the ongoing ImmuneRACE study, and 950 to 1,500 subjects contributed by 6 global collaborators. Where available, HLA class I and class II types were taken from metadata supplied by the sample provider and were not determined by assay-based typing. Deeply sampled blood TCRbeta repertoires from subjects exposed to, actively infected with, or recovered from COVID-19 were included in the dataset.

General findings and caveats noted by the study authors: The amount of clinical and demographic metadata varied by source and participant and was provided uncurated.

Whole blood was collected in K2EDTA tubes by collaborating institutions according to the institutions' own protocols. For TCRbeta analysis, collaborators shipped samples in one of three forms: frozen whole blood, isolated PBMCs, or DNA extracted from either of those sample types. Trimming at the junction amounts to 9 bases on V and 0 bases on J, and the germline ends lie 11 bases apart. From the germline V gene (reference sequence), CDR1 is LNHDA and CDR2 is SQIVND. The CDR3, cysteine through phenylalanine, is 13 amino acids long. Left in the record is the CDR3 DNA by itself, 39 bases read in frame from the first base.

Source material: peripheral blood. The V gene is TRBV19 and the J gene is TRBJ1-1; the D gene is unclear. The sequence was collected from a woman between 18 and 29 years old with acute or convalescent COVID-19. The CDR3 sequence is CASSATVNTEAFF. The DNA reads TGTGCCAGCAGTGCTACCGTGAACACTGAAGCTTTCTTT.